Following are 5 T cell receptor beta chains from one sample sequenced in a study of T-cell memory formation after mild COVID-19. TCRdb used MiXCR to reprocess the 5' RACE reads, holding one entry per CDR3 protein. Of fewer than 600,000 distinct CDR3 sequences listed, about 20% were seen once; the top ten hold about 8.7%. Material: PBMCs or a T cell subset sorted from them (not recorded which). These receptor sequences come from an adult woman who had mild COVID-19 (a few samples of this study predate the infection). Cell type and time point are not known.

Only a few counts were recorded for this clonotype. The chain couples TRBV5-1 to TRBJ2-7; D perhaps matches TRBD1 (6 bases). Looked up from germline, CDR1 is SGHRS and CDR2 is YFSETQ. Between the trimmed V and J ends, which lost 0 bases and 3 bases, there was a span of 10 bases. The CDR3 is 14 residues long. The CDR3 reads CASSLARGVYEQYF. CDR3 nucleotides: TGCGCCAGCAGCTTGGCCAGGGGCGTCTACGAGCAGTACTTC.

This clonotype came up once. The chain combines TRBV4-3 with TRBJ1-3; TRBD1 might be the D (6 bases). In germline, CDR1 is LGHNA, CDR2 YSLEER. There are 17 residues in the CDR3. V shed 0 bases and J shed 3 bases, with 15 bases lying between them. CDR3 in DNA: TGCGCCAGCAGCCAAGAGGGGAGGGGGTCGGTTGGAAACACCATATATTTT. This encodes CASSQEGRGSVGNTIYF.

This clonotype was seen only a few times. V usage is TRBV10-3 and J usage is TRBJ2-5; D is perhaps TRBD2 (6 bases). CDR3 length: 11 residues. The V gene's germline CDR1 is ENHRY and CDR2 SYGVKD. With 8 bases removed from V and 8 bases from J, the gap between germline ends came to 12 bases. The CDR3 sequence: CAIGDSYTQYF. For the CDR3, the DNA is TGTGCCATCGGGGACTCATATACCCAGTACTTC.

The chain is built from TRBV14 and TRBJ2-3; D remains ambiguous. Germline-derived CDR1 and CDR2 are SGHDN and FVKESK. The CDR3 runs 12 residues. The V gene lost 5 bases and the J gene lost 8 bases, with 11 bases spanning the gap. The CDR3 protein is CASSYPLATQYF. The CDR3 DNA reads TGTGCCAGCAGCTACCCGTTGGCTACGCAGTATTTT. The complete variable domain, with remaining parts taken from reference TRBV14 and TRBJ2-3, reads EAGVTQFPSHSVIEKGQTVTLRCDPISGHDNLYWYRRVMGKEIKFLLHFVKESKQDESGMPNNRFLAERTGGTYSTLKVQPAELEDSGVYFCASSYPLATQYFGPGTRLTVL.

This clonotype was recorded once. This rearrangement joins TRBV2 to TRBJ2-3; 8 positions match TRBD1. The CDR3 length is 16 residues. The junction had 11 bases not matched to a gene; V was cut back by 5 bases and J by 4 bases. Germline V lookup: CDR1 SNHLY, CDR2 FYNNEI. The CDR3 DNA reads as TGTGCCAGCAGTAAGGCGACAGGGGTTGAAGCAGATACGCAGTATTTT. Encoded protein: CASSKATGVEADTQYF.